This T cell receptor (beta chain) originates from a study of blood T cells in healthy people across ages. Primed by a sample-barcoded 5' primer and a J-beta primer mix, a second PCR proceeded for roughly 7 to 12 cycles. TCRdb processed the 5' RACE reads anew with MiXCR; each CDR3 protein has one entry. In the table there are approximately 490,000 distinct CDR3 sequences, less than 25% of which are singletons. Germline values: CDR1 SEHNR, CDR2 FQNEAQ (reference sequence). V lost 5 bases to trimming and J lost 3 bases, with 16 bases between them. This CDR3 has 16 residues. This clonotype was seen a few times. This same sample was also part of a study on T cells of mothers and their children. Turning to that study: Evidence of persistent microchimeric T cell clones was absent.

The clonotype was recovered from a boy aged 5-17 years in good health. The gene calls are TRBV7-9 and TRBJ1-4; D is unclear. Sequencing input: blood. The CDR3 protein is CASSTVEGVANEKLFF. CDR3 nucleotides: TGTGCCAGCAGCACCGTCGAGGGTGTTGCTAATGAAAAACTGTTTTTT.